Listed below are T cell receptor beta chains from one sample, sequenced in a study of blood T cell repertoires in COVID-19. Sequencing was performed with immunoSEQ multiplex PCR; in TCRdb, only in-frame clones are kept and a portion is missing. The data contain under 30,000 clones, about 88% of them seen just once; the ten biggest clones take up roughly a sixth. The sample taken for sequencing was peripheral blood. These TCRs come from a human donor with acute or convalescent COVID-19. The donor label of this sample is uncertain. Both conserved end residues are trimmed from each CDR3. The order of the fields is V gene, CDR3 protein.

V gene: TRBV9
CDR3 protein: ASSVQGWGTDTQY

V gene: TRBV10-3
CDR3 protein: AISGGTSGRIYEQY

V gene: TRBV6-6
CDR3 protein: ASRTKAGGDGEQF

V gene: TRBV6-1
CDR3 protein: ASSEGWTQRGYT

V gene: TRBV7-2
CDR3 protein: ASSWTGGTDTQY

V gene: TRBV2
CDR3 protein: ASSQGADSPLH

V gene: TRBV7-2
CDR3 protein: ASSSPGGFGYT

V gene: TRBV7-3
CDR3 protein: ASSFGGAHNEQF

V gene: TRBV9
CDR3 protein: ASSATPDGGGELF

V gene: TRBV15
CDR3 protein: ATSSYLGGEQGGEQF

V gene: TRBV5-1
CDR3 protein: ASTTDSPKSTDTQY